One and the same sample provided the 14 T cell receptor beta chains below, sequenced in a study of vaccination effects on CD4 cells after COVID-19. Their recognized antigens are unknown. Generated by immunoSEQ multiplex PCR, the TCRdb table keeps only in-frame clones and is missing some. The profile shows tens of thousands of clones, approximately 73% of them singletons. Investigators separated out CD4+ T cells once 10 days of culture had passed. All study participants received two doses of BNT162b2 or mRNA-1273 vaccine. The sample here was CD4+ T cells from PBMCs cultured without peptide, taken after COVID-19 vaccination. These receptors were taken from a human donor who received a COVID-19 vaccine.

The CDR3 region is CASSLKAGEAFF. The CDR3 DNA reads as TGTGCCAGCAGCCTAAAGGCCGGTGAAGCTTTCTTT. The chain has TRBV3-1 (or the pseudogene TRBV3-2) and TRBJ1-1; D is unclear. The V gene lost 4 bases and the J gene lost 7 bases, with 10 bases spanning the gap. This CDR3 spans 12 amino acids. From germline, CDR1 is LGHDT and CDR2 YNNKEL (reference sequence).

V and J are TRBV7-9 and TRBJ1-5; the D gene is possibly TRBD1 (5 bases). Trimming left V 4 bases short and J 4 bases short, with 14 bases between. This CDR3 spans 15 amino acids. Germline values: CDR1 SEHNR, CDR2 FQNEAQ (reference sequence). CDR3 DNA sequence: TGTGCCAGCAGCTCCGGGGACCGAGGGAATCAGCCCCAGCATTTT. Translated: CASSSGDRGNQPQHF.

This chain connects TRBV20-1 to TRBJ1-1, with D perhaps matching TRBD1 (6 bases). This CDR3 is built from 13 residues. CDR1 DFQATT and CDR2 SNEGSKA come from the germline V gene (reference sequence). Trimming left V 3 bases short and J 5 bases short, with 13 bases between. CDR3 sequence (DNA): TGCAGTGCTAGTCGGCAGGGGAGGACTGAAGCTTTCTTT. It codes for CSASRQGRTEAFF.

The chain has TRBV19 and TRBJ1-5; D unresolved. This CDR3 comprises 15 residues. The V gene's germline CDR1 is LNHDA and CDR2 SQIVND (reference sequence). With 1 base removed from V and 0 bases from J, the gap between germline ends came to 7 bases. The CDR3 protein is CASSIAGYSNQPQHF. The CDR3 bases are TGTGCCAGTAGTATAGCCGGGTATAGCAATCAGCCCCAGCATTTT.

V and J are TRBV7-2 and TRBJ2-5; 8 positions match TRBD2. From germline, CDR1 is SGHTA and CDR2 FQGNSA. The V segment lost 2 bases and the J segment 1 base; nucleotides outside the gene matches: 6. The CDR3 covers 16 residues. Here the CDR3 DNA reads TGTGCCAGCAGCTTATCGGCGGGGGGACTCCAAGAGACCCAGTACTTC. This encodes CASSLSAGGLQETQYF. The full variable domain, completed using reference TRBV7-2 and TRBJ2-5, is GAGVSQSPSNKVTEKGKDVELRCDPISGHTALYWYRQSLGQGLEFLIYFQGNSAPDKSGLPSDRFSAERTGGSVSTLTIQRTQQEDSAVYLCASSLSAGGLQETQYFGPGTRLLVL.

This chain links TRBV6-6 with TRBJ2-3; TRBD2 aligns across 9 bases. The trim removed 5 bases at V and 0 bases at J, leaving 9 bases unmatched. The CDR3 consists of 17 residues. Germline CDR1 reads MNHNY; CDR2 reads SVGAGI (reference sequence). The CDR3 protein is CASSRNRAGGSTDTQYF. CDR3 sequence (DNA): TGTGCCAGCAGTCGGAACCGAGCGGGGGGCAGCACAGATACGCAGTATTTT.

In this sample, this clone turned up a few times. The chain couples TRBV3-1 (or the pseudogene TRBV3-2) to TRBJ1-2; TRBD1 aligns across 7 bases. Germline-derived CDR1 and CDR2 are LGHDT and YNNKEL (reference sequence). The CDR3 has 14 amino acids. The V segment lost 5 bases and the J segment 4 bases; nucleotides outside the gene matches: 7. The CDR3 DNA sequence: TGTGCCAGCAGCTCCTGGACAGGAGCCTATGGCTACACCTTC. Translation: CASSSWTGAYGYTF.

The chain has TRBV5-1 and TRBJ2-5; possibly TRBD2 for D (5 bases). Per the germline V gene, CDR1 is SGHRS and CDR2 is YFSETQ. Trimming cost V 0 bases and J 2 bases, with 8 bases left between them. The CDR3 consists of 14 residues. The CDR3 reads CASSLGLQQETQYF. CDR3 coding DNA: TGCGCCAGCAGCTTGGGACTACAACAAGAGACCCAGTACTTC.

The chain carries TRBV5-5 and TRBJ2-7; TRBD1 might be the D (5 bases). V shed 4 bases and J shed 0 bases, with 8 bases lying between them. Germline V gives CDR1 SGHKS, CDR2 YYEKEE (reference sequence). This CDR3 is built from 13 residues. The DNA of the CDR3 is TGTGCCAGCAGCACAGGAAGCTCCTACGAGCAGTACGTC. Its protein product is CASSTGSSYEQYV.

The J gene is TRBJ1-6, the V gene TRBV5-1; the D is unclear. Trimming left V 1 base short and J 1 base short, with 12 bases between. Germline V lookup: CDR1 SGHRS, CDR2 YFSETQ. The CDR3 consists of 17 residues. CDR3 bases: TGCGCCAGCAGCTTGAACGGGGTAGGGTCCTATAATTCACCCCTCCACTTT. Protein product: CASSLNGVGSYNSPLHF.

The chain is built from TRBV18 and TRBJ2-6; no clear D. The CDR3 spans 15 residues. CDR1 is KGHSH and CDR2 is LQKENI in the germline V gene. V gave up 0 bases and J gave up 0 bases, with 3 bases separating them. The CDR3 DNA follows: TGTGCCAGCTCACCACCCCTCTCTGGGGCCAACGTCCTGACTTTC. Its translation is CASSPPLSGANVLTF.

This clone has only a few counts. V is TRBV28 and J is TRBJ1-3, with D possibly being TRBD1 (5 bases). Germline assignment: CDR1 MDHEN and CDR2 SYDVKM. The V end was cut by 2 bases, the J end by 2 bases, with 10 bases between. The CDR3 loop spans 15 amino acids. This CDR3 is CASSLIGATGNTIYF. The DNA of the CDR3 is TGTGCCAGCAGTTTAATCGGGGCAACTGGAAACACCATATATTTT.

The J gene is TRBJ2-5, the V gene TRBV24-1; D gene uncertain. CDR1 is KGHDR and CDR2 is SFDVKD in the germline V gene. Trimming shortened V by 4 bases and J by 2 bases, and 7 bases separated the two germline ends. This CDR3 spans 13 amino acids. CDR3 sequence reads: CATSEWGQETQYF. The CDR3 bases are TGTGCCACCAGTGAGTGGGGACAAGAGACCCAGTACTTC.

J is TRBJ2-7 and V is TRBV2; 7 nucleotides align to TRBD1. The CDR3 loop spans 14 amino acids. V was clipped by 6 bases and J by 2 bases; unmatched bases: 7. Germline values: CDR1 SNHLY, CDR2 FYNNEI. For the CDR3, the DNA is TGTGCCAGCAGCCCCCGGACAGGCGCCTACGAGCAGTACGTC. Encoded protein: CASSPRTGAYEQYV.